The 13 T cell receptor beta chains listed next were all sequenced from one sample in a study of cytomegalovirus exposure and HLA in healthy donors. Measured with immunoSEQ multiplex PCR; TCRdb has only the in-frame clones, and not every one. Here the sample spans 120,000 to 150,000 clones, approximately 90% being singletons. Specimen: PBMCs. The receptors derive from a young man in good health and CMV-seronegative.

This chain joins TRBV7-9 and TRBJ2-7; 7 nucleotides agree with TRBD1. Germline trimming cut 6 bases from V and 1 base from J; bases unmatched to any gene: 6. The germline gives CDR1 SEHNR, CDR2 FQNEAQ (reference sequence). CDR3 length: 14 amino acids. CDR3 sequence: CASSSGTESYEQYV. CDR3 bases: TGTGCCAGCAGTTCGGGGACAGAATCCTACGAGCAGTACGTC.

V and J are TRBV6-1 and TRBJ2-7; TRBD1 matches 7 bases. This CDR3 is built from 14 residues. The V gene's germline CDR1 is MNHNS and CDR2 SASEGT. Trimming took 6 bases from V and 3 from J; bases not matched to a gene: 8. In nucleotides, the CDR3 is TGTGCCAGCAGCACAGGGGACAATAGCTACGAGCAGTACTTC. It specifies CASSTGDNSYEQYF.

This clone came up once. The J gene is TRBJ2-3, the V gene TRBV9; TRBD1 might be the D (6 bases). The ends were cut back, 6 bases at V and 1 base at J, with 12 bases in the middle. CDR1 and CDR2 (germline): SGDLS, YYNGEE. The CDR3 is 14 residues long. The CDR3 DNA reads TGTGCCAGCAACCCAGGGGTAGGCACAGATACGCAGTATTTT. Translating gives CASNPGVGTDTQYF.

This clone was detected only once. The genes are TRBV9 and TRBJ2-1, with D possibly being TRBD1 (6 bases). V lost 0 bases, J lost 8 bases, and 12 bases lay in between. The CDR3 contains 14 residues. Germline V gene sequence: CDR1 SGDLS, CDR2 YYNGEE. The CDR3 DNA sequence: TGTGCCAGCAGCGTAGTCGACTCAGGGGATGAGCAGTTCTTC. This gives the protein CASSVVDSGDEQFF.

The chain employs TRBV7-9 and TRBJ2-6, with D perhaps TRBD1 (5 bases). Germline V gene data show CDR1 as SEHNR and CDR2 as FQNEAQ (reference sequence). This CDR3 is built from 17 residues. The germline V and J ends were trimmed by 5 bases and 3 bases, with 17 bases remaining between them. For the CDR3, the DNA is TGTGCCAGCAGCGGACGTCCTCAGGGAAGTGGGGCCAACGTCCTGACTTTC. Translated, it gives CASSGRPQGSGANVLTF.

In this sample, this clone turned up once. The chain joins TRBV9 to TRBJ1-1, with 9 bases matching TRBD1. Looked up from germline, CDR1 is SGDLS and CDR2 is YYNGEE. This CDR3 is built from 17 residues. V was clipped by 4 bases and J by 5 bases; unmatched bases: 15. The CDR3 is CASSQKASGTGRTEAFF. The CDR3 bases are TGTGCCAGCAGCCAGAAAGCCTCCGGGACAGGGAGGACTGAAGCTTTCTTT.

DNA for the CDR3: TGTGCCAGCAGTGGCGAATACGACCCGGGGAATGAGCAGTTCTTC. Translated: CASSGEYDPGNEQFF. The chain recombines TRBV6-4 with TRBJ2-1; TRBD2 might be the D (5 bases). CDR1 MRHNA and CDR2 SNTAGT come from the germline V gene. Deletions cut 4 bases from V and 7 bases from J, with 17 bases between. The CDR3 extends over 15 amino acids.

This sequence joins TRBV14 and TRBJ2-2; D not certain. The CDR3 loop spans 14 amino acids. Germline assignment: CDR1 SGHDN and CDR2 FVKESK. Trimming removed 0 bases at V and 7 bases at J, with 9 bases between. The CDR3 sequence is CASSQDWASGELFF. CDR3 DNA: TGTGCCAGCAGCCAAGATTGGGCGAGCGGGGAGCTGTTTTTT.

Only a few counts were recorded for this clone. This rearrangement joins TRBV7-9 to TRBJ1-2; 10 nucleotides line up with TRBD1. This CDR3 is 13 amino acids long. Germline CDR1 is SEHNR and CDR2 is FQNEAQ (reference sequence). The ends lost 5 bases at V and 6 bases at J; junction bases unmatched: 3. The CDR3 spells CASSLGQGNGYTF. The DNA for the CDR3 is TGTGCCAGCAGCCTGGGACAGGGGAATGGCTACACCTTC.

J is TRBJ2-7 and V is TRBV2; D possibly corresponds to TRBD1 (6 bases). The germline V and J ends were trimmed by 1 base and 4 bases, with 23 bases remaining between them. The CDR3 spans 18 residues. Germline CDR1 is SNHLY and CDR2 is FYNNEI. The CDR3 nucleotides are TGTGCCAGCAGTGAAGGTCCGAATCACACTGACAGGCGTTACGAGCAGTACTTC. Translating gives CASSEGPNHTDRRYEQYF.

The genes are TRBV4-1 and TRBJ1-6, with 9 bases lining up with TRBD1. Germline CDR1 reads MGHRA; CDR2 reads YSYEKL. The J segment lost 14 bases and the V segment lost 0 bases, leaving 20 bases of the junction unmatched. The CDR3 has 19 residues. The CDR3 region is CASSQDTLGSGQGHGTLHF. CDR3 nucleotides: TGCGCCAGCAGCCAAGATACCTTGGGGTCGGGACAGGGTCATGGGACCCTCCACTTT.

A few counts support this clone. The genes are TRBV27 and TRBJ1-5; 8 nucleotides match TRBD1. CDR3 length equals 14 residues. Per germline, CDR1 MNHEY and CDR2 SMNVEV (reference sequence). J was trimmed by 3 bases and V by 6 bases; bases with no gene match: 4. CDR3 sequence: CASSRDRNNQPQHF. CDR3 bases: TGTGCCAGCAGCCGGGACAGGAACAATCAGCCCCAGCATTTT.

In DNA form, the CDR3 reads TGTGCCAGCAGTGACCCTCACAGGGGGCGAAGGGACACTGAAGCTTTCTTT. As protein: CASSDPHRGRRDTEAFF. This rearrangement joins TRBV6-1 to TRBJ1-1; 9 nucleotides line up with TRBD1. Germline CDR1 MNHNS, CDR2 SASEGT. The CDR3 runs 17 residues. V trimming: 3 bases; J trimming: 3 bases; junction bases outside the gene matches: 11.